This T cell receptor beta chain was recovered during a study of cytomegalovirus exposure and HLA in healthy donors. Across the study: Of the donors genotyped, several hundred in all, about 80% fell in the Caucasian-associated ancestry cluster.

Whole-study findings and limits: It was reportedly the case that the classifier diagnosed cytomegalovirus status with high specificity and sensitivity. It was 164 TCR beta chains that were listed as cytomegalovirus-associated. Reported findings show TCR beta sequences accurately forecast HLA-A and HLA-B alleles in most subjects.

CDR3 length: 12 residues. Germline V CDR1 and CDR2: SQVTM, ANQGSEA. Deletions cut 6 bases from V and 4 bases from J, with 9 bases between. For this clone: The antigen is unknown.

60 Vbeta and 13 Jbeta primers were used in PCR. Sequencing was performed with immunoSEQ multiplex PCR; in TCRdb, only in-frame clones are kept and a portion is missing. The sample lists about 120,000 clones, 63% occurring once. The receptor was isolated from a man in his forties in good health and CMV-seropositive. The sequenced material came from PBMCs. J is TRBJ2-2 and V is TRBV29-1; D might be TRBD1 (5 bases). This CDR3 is CSVGDSTGELFF. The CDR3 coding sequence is TGCAGCGTCGGAGACAGCACCGGGGAGCTGTTTTTT.